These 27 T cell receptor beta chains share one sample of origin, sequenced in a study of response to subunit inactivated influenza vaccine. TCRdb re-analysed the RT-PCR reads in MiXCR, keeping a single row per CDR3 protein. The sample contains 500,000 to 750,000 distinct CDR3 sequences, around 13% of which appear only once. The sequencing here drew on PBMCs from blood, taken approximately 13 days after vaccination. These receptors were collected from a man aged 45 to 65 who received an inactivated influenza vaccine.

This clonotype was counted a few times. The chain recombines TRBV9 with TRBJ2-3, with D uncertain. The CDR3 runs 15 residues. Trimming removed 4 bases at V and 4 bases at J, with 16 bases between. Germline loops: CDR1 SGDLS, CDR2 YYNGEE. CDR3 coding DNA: TGTGCCAGCAGCCCCGCCGGAGTCCAAGCAGATACGCAGTATTTT. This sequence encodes CASSPAGVQADTQYF.

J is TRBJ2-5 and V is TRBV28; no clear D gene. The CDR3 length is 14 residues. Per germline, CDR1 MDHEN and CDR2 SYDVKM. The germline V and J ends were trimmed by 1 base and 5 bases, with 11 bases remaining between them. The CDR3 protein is CASSLYGDAETQYF. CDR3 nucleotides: TGTGCCAGCAGTTTATATGGGGATGCTGAGACCCAGTACTTC. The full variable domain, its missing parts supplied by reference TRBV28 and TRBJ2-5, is DVKVTQSSRYLVKRTGEKVFLECVQDMDHENMFWYRQDPGLGLRLIYFSYDVKMKEKGDIPEGYSVSREKKERFSLILESASTNQTSMYLCASSLYGDAETQYFGPGTRLLVL.

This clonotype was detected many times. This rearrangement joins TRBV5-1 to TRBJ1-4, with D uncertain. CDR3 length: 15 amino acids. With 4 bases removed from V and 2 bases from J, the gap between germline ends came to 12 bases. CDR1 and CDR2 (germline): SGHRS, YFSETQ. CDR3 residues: CASSPRTATNEKLFF. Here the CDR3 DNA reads TGCGCCAGCAGCCCCCGGACGGCCACTAATGAAAAACTGTTTTTT.

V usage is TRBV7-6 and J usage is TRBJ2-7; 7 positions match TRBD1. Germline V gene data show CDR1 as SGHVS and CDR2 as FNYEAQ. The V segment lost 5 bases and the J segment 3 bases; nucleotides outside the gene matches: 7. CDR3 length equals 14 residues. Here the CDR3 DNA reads TGTGCCAGCAGCCCATGGGACAGCCACTACGAGCAGTACTTC. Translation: CASSPWDSHYEQYF.

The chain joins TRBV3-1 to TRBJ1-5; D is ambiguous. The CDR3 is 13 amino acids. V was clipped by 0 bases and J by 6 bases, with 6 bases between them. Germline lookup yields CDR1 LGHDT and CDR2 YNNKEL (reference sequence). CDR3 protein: CASSQDSRQPQHF. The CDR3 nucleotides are TGTGCCAGCAGCCAAGATAGTCGTCAGCCCCAGCATTTT.

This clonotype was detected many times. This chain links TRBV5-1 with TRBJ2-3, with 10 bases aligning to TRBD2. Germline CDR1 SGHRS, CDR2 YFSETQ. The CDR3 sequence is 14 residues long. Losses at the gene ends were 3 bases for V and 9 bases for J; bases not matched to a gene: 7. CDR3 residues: CASSSEAGGQTQYF. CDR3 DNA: TGCGCCAGCAGCTCTGAAGCGGGGGGGCAAACGCAGTATTTT.

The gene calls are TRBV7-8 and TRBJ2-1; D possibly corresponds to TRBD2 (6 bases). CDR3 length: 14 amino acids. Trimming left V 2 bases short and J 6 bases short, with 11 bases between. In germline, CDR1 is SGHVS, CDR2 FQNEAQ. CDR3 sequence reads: CASSLSTSRNEQFF. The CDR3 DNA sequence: TGTGCCAGCAGCTTATCGACTAGTCGCAATGAGCAGTTCTTC.

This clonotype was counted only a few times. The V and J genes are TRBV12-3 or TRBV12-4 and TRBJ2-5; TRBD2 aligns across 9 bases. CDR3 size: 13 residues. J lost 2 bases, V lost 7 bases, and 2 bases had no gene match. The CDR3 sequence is CASKLAGQETQYF. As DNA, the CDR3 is TGTGCCAGCAAACTAGCGGGTCAAGAGACCCAGTACTTC.

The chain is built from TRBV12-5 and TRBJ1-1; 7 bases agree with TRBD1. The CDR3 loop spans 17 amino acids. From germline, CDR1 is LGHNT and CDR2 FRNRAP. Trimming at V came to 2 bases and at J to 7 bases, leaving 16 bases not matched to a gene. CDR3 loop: CASGLPIPTGVLYEAFF. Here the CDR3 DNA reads TGTGCTAGTGGTTTGCCTATCCCAACAGGGGTACTATATGAAGCTTTCTTT.

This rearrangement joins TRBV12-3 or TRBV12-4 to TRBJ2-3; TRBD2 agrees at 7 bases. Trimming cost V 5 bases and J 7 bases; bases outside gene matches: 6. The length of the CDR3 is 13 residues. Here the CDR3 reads CASSPGGSNTQYF. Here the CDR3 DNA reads TGTGCCAGCAGTCCCGGGGGGTCGAATACGCAGTATTTT.

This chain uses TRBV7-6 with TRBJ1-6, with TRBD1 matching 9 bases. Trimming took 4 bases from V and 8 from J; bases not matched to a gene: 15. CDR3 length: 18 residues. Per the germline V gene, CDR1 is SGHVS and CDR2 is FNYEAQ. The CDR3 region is CASSSNRGKQGADSPLHF. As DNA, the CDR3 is TGTGCCAGCAGCTCAAACCGGGGGAAACAGGGGGCTGATTCACCCCTCCACTTT.

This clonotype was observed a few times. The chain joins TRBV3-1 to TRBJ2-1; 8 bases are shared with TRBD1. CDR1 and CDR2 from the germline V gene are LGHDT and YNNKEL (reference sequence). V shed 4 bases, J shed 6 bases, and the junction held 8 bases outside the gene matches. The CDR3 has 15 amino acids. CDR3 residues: CASSLGGTGLNEQFF. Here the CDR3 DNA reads TGTGCCAGCAGCCTAGGCGGGACAGGCCTCAATGAGCAGTTCTTC.

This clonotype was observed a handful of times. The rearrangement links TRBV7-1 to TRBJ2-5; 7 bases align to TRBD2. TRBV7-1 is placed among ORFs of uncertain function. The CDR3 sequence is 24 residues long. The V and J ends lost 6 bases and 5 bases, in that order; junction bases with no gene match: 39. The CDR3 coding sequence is TGTGCCAGCAGTCACCGCTGGGGCATGAGGGACTCACGGCGGGAGAGGCATAGTACGGAGACCCAGTACTTC. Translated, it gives CASSHRWGMRDSRRERHSTETQYF.

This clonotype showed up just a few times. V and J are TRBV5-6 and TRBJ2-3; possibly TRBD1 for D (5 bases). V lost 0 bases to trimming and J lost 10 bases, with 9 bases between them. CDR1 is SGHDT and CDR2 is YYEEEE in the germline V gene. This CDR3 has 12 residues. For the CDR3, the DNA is TGTGCCAGCAGCTTGGTGACCAGGGCGCAGTATTTT. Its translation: CASSLVTRAQYF.

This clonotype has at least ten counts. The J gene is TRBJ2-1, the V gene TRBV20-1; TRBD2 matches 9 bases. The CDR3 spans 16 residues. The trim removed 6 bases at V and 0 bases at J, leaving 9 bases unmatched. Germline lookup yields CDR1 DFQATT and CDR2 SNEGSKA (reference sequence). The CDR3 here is CSAPAGGSPSYNEQFF. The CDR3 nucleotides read TGCAGTGCCCCGGCGGGGGGGTCACCCTCCTACAATGAGCAGTTCTTC.

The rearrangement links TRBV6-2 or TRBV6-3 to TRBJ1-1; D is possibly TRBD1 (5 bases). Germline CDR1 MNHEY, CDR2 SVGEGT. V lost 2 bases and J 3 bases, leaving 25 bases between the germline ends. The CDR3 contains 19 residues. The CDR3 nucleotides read TGTGCCAGCAGTTACGAAATACAAAGCCGAGGGGCCATACACACTGAAGCTTTCTTT. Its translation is CASSYEIQSRGAIHTEAFF.

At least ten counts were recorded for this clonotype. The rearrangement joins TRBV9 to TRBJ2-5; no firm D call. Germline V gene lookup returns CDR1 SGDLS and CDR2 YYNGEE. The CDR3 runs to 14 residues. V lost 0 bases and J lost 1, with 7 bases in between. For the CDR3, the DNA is TGTGCCAGCAGCGTAGATCAACTCCAAGAGACCCAGTACTTC. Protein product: CASSVDQLQETQYF.

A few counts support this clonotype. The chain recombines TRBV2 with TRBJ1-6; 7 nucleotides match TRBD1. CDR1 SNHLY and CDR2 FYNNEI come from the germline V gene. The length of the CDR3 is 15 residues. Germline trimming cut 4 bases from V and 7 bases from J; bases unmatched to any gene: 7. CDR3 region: CASSGQGVPNSPLHF. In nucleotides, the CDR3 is TGTGCCAGCAGTGGACAGGGCGTACCAAATTCACCCCTCCACTTT.

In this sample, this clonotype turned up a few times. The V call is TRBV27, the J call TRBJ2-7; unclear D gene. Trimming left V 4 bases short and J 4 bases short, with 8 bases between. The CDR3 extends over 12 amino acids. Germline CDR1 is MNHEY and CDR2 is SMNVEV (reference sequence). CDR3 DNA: TGTGCCAGCAGTTCCCGCGCGTACGAGCAGTACTTC. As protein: CASSSRAYEQYF.

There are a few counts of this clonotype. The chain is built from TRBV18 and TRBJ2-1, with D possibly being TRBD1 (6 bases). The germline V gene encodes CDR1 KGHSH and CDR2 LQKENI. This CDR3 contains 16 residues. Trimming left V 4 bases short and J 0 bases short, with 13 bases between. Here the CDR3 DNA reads TGTGCCAGCTCACAACCCGGACAGACCTCCTACAATGAGCAGTTCTTC. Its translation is CASSQPGQTSYNEQFF. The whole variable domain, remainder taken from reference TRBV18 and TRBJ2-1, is NAGVMQNPRHLVRRRGQEARLRCSPMKGHSHVYWYRQLPEEGLKFMVYLQKENIIDESGMPKERFSAEFPKEGPSILRIQQVVRGDSAAYFCASSQPGQTSYNEQFFGPGTRLTVL.

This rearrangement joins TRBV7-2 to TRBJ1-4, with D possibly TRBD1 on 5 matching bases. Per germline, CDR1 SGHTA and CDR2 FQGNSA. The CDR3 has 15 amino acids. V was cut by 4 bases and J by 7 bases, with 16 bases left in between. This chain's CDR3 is CASSSTGTRLEKLFF. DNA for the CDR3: TGTGCCAGCAGCTCTACCGGGACTCGGCTTGAAAAACTGTTTTTT.

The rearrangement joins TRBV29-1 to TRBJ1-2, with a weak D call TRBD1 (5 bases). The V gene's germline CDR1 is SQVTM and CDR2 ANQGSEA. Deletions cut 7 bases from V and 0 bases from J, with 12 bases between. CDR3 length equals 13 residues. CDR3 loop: CSARTYTNYGYTF. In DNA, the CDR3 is TGCAGCGCCCGGACATATACTAACTATGGCTACACCTTC.

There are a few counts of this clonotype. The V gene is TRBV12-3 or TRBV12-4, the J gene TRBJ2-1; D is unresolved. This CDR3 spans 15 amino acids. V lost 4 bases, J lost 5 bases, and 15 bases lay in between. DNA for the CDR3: TGTGCCAGCAGTTACTCCCCCCATACGGACAATGAGCAGTTCTTC. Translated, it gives CASSYSPHTDNEQFF.

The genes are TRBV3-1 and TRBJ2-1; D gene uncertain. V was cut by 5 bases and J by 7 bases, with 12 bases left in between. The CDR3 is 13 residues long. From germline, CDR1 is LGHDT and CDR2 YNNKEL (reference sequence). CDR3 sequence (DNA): TGTGCCAGCAGCAGGACCCCTGGGAATGAGCAGTTCTTC. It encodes CASSRTPGNEQFF.

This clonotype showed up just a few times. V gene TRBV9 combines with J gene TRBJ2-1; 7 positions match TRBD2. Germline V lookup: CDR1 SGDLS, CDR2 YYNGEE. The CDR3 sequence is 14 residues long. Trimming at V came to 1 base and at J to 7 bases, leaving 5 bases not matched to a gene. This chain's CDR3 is CASSVSRERNEQFF. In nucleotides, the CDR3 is TGTGCCAGCAGCGTATCGCGGGAGCGGAATGAGCAGTTCTTC.

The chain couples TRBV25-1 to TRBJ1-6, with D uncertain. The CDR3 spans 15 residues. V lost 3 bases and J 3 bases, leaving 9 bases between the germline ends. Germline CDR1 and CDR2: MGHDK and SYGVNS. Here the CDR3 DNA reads TGTGCCAGCAGTGAGTTGGCGGGCTATAATTCACCCCTCCACTTT. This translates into CASSELAGYNSPLHF.

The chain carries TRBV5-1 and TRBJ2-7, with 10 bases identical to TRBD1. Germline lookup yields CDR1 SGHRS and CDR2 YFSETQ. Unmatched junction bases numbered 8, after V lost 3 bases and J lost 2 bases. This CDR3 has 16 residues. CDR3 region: CASSSFPGQGTYEQYF. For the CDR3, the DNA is TGCGCCAGCAGCTCCTTCCCGGGACAGGGGACCTACGAGCAGTACTTC.